The clone carrying this TCR beta chain was found many times. The germline V gene encodes CDR1 LNHDA and CDR2 SQIVND (reference sequence). The CDR3 loop spans 14 amino acids. The V end was cut by 4 bases, the J end by 0 bases, with 8 bases between. Thyroid surgery was preceded by no treatment in any patient. The data derive from a study of metastatic and nonmetastatic thyroid tumors. MiXCR was used by TCRdb to re-call the PCR reads. The table includes fewer than 40,000 clones, about a fifth detected once. The receptor's source is a male donor with papillary thyroid cancer or a benign thyroid nodule (not recorded which). Some clones in this sample may be carry-over from other donors' samples. The J gene is TRBJ2-3, the V gene TRBV19; D ambiguous. Source material: tumor tissue. The CDR3 spells CASSTTASTDTQYF. The CDR3 DNA reads TGTGCCAGTAGTACGACGGCTAGCACAGATACGCAGTATTTT. The complete variable domain, with remaining parts taken from reference TRBV19 and TRBJ2-3, reads DGGITQSPKYLFRKEGQNVTLSCEQNLNHDAMYWYRQDPGQGLRLIYYSQIVNDFQKGDIAEGYSVSREKKESFPLTVTSAQKNPTAFYLCASSTTASTDTQYFGPGTRLTVL.